This T cell receptor beta chain was sequenced for a study of T-cell memory formation after mild COVID-19. Study-level findings and limits: Cross-reactive memory seemingly joined, as some responding clones were found in pre-infection memory. Those CD4+ clones that contracted were mainly in CM and EM (CD8+ ones in EMRA). Later expanders leaned CD4+, whereas day 15 to 85 contracting clones were balanced CD4/CD8.

This clonotype was found a few times. Its matching antigen is unknown. TCRdb itself ran the 5' RACE reads through MiXCR, one entry per CDR3 protein. The top ten clones hold 20% to 25% of a sample with around 430,000 distinct CDR3 sequences, 15% to 20% of them seen once. The CDR3 loop spans 12 amino acids. Trimming took 5 bases from V and 12 from J, leaving 11 bases between them. Per germline, CDR1 SGHAT and CDR2 FQNNGV. Sample: PBMCs or a T cell subset sorted from them (not recorded which). The genes are TRBV11-2 and TRBJ2-6, with no clear D. The source is a man aged 18 to 35 who had mild COVID-19 (a few samples of this study predate the infection). Cell type and time point are not known. The CDR3 nucleotides read TGTGCCAGCAGCCCCACGCCAGGCGTCCTGACTTTC. Residues: CASSPTPGVLTF. The entire variable domain, with the rest obtained from reference TRBV11-2 and TRBJ2-6, is as follows: EAGVAQSPRYKIIEKRQSVAFWCNPISGHATLYWYQQILGQGPKLLIQFQNNGVVDDSQLPKDRFSAERLKGVDSTLKIQPAKLEDSAVYLCASSPTPGVLTFGAGSRLTVL.